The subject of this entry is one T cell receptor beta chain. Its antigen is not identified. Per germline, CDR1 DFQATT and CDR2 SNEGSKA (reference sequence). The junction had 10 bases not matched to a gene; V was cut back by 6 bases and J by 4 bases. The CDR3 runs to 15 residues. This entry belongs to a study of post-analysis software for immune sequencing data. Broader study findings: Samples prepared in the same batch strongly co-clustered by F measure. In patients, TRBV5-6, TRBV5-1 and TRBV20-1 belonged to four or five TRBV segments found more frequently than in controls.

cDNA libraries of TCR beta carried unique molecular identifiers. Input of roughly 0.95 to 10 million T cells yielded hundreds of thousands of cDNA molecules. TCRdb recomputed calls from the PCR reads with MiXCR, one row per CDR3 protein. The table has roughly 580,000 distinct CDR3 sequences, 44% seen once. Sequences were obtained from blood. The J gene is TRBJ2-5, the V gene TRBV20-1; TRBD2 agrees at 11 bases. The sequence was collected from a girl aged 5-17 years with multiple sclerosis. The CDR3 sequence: CSAPTPGLAVETQYF. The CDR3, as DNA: TGCAGTGCCCCGACACCGGGACTAGCGGTAGAGACCCAGTACTTC.